This T cell receptor beta chain was obtained from a study of T cells of healthy individuals (dated by TCRdb to 2016 to 2019). The sample holds many counts of this clonotype. Its antigen target is currently unknown. Qualities for individual bases were not recorded, and no much larger clone is one base off. Spanning cysteine to phenylalanine, the CDR3 consists of 15 amino acids. Only CDR3 DNA is held: 45 bases, read in frame from base 1. Between the V and J ends, shortened by 6 bases and 0 bases respectively, the junction contains 15 bases. From the germline V gene (reference sequence), CDR1 is DFQATT and CDR2 is SNEGSKA. The library came from 5' RACE. Instrument on record: Illumina MiSeq. Starting from the raw public reads, TCRdb applied fastp trimming at Q25, assembled clones with MiXCR and retained in-frame beta chains. Each CDR3 protein appears once, grouped with its most common genes and DNA. For this sample the table gives 63,000 or so distinct CDR3 sequences, of which roughly 16% were detected only once. The ten largest make up approximately 4.8% of the sample.

This TCR was sampled from a human donor in good health. The rearrangement combines TRBV20-1 with TRBJ2-4; the D gene may be TRBD1 or TRBD2, since each aligns over 5 bases. In nucleotide form, the sequence is TGCAGTGCGGGGGATGCAGGCAGAGCCAAAAACATTCAGTACTTC. It translates to CSAGDAGRAKNIQYF.